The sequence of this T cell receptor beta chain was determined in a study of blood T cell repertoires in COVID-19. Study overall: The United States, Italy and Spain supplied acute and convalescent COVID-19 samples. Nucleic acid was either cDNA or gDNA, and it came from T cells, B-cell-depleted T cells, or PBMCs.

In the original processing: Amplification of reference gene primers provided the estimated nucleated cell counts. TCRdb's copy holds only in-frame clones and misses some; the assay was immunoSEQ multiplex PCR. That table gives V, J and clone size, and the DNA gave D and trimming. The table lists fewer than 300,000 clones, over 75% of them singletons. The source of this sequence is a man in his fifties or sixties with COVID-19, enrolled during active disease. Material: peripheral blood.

The CDR3 coding sequence is TGTGCCAGCAGCCACGGGGTCGTCTCGGTCGCTTTCTTT. Its translation is CASSHGVVSVAFF. The rearrangement uses TRBV28 and TRBJ1-1; D not certain. This CDR3 region has 13 residues. Trimming took off 6 bases at V and 11 bases at J, with 19 bases between the two ends. Germline V gene lookup returns CDR1 MDHEN and CDR2 SYDVKM.